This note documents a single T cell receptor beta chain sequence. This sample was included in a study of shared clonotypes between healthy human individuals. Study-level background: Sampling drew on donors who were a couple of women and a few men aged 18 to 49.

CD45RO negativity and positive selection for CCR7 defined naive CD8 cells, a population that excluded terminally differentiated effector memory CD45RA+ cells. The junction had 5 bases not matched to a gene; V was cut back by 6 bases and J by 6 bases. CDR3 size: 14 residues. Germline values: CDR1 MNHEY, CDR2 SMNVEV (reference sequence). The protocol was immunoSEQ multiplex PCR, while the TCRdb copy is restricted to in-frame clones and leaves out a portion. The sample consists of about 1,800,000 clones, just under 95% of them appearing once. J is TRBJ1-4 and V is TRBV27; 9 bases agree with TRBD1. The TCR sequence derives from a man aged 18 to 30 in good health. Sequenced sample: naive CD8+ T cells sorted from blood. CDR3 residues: CASRQQGAYEKLFF. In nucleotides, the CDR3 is TGTGCCAGCAGACAACAGGGGGCCTATGAAAAACTGTTTTTT.